Presented here are 2 T cell receptor beta chains from one specimen sequenced in a study of blood T cell repertoires in COVID-19. Assay: immunoSEQ multiplex PCR; the TCRdb copy retains only in-frame clones and omits some. The sample has just over 150,000 clones; about 90% are singletons. The sequenced material came from peripheral blood. The receptors stem from a man aged 30 to 45 with COVID-19, enrolled during active disease.

This clone was detected only once. The rearrangement joins TRBV7-2 to TRBJ2-7; 14 nucleotides match TRBD2. Germline CDR1 SGHTA, CDR2 FQGNSA. Trimming cost V 1 base and J 6 bases; bases outside gene matches: 8. The CDR3 is 17 residues long. DNA for the CDR3: TGTGCCAGCAGCTTAGGGGGACTAGCGGGAGCTACGCGCGAGCAGTACTTC. As protein: CASSLGGLAGATREQYF.

V gene TRBV9 combines with J gene TRBJ1-4; D is unclear. The CDR3 consists of 14 residues. Looked up from germline, CDR1 is SGDLS and CDR2 is YYNGEE. Trimming took off 0 bases at V and 2 bases at J, with 5 bases between the two ends. The CDR3 DNA reads TGTGCCAGCAGCGTAGGGAGTACTAATGAAAAACTGTTTTTT. Translation: CASSVGSTNEKLFF.